These T cell receptor beta chains were read from a single sample in a study of T cell repertoires in cytomegalovirus infection. TCRdb redid the calling of the reads with MiXCR, one entry per CDR3 protein. The profile shows fewer than 400,000 distinct CDR3 sequences, approximately 18% of them singletons. The sequenced sample was PBMCs. The receptor set was obtained from a human donor in good health (CMV status not recorded). Some clones in this sample may be carry-over from other donors' samples. The CDR3 runs from the conserved cysteine through the conserved F or W. A D gene is named only where the DNA matches it firmly. Clone size is given for some rows only: seen once, a few or many times, or a class if the clone is expanded.

v_gene,len,abundance,j_gene,d_gene,CDR3nt,CDR3aa
TRBV2,14,NA,TRBJ2-7,TRBD1,TGTGCCACCCTGATCGGGACAGGGCGATACGAGCAGTACTTC,CATLIGTGRYEQYF
TRBV2,14,NA,TRBJ1-1,TRBD1,TGTGCCAGCAGTCTCGGACAGGAGGGAGCTGAAGCTTTCTTT,CASSLGQEGAEAFF
TRBV5-4,16,few,TRBJ2-1,NA,TGTGCCAGCAGCTTGGTGGTAACGAGCTCCTACAATGAGCAGTTCTTC,CASSLVVTSSYNEQFF
TRBV7-2,13,many,TRBJ1-6,NA,TGTGCCAGCAGCTTATTTATTTCTTCACCCCTCCACTTT,CASSLFISSPLHF
TRBV4-1,17,NA,TRBJ2-4,NA,TGCGCCAGCAGTTCGCGGCGGGACGATGGTGGCAAAAACATTCAGTACTTC,CASSSRRDDGGKNIQYF
TRBV4-1,16,few,TRBJ1-6,NA,TGTGCCAGCAGCCAAGGGGACGGAGCCTATAATTCACCCCTCCACTTT,CASSQGDGAYNSPLHF
TRBV12-3/TRBV12-4,12,many,TRBJ2-3,NA,TGTGCCAGCAGTTTTTTCCCAGATACGCAGTATTTT,CASSFFPDTQYF
TRBV5-1,15,NA,TRBJ2-2,NA,TGCGCCAGCAGCGGGCTGGAGGGATACACCGGGGAGCTGTTTTTT,CASSGLEGYTGELFF
TRBV12-3/TRBV12-4,14,few,TRBJ1-1,TRBD1,TGTGCCAGCAGTGGACAGGGTATGTTCACTGAAGCTTTCTTT,CASSGQGMFTEAFF
TRBV4-3,15,NA,TRBJ2-1,NA,TGCGCCAGCAGCCAAGCCTTGGCGGACTACAATGAGCAGTTCTTC,CASSQALADYNEQFF
TRBV4-1,16,NA,TRBJ2-2,NA,TGCGCCAGCAGCCATCGGGCCCAGGGGGGCCCCGGGGAGCTGTTTTTT,CASSHRAQGGPGELFF
TRBV9,15,NA,TRBJ2-1,NA,TGTGCCAGCAGCACGGACCCCGGATCCTACAATGAGCAGTTCTTC,CASSTDPGSYNEQFF
TRBV19,15,few,TRBJ2-7,TRBD2,TGTGCCAGTAGTATATCTGCGGGAGGGCCTCGCGAGCAGTACTTC,CASSISAGGPREQYF
TRBV7-2,16,many,TRBJ1-6,TRBD1,TGTGCCAGCAGCTTAGCCGGGACAGGGAATGGGTCACCCCTCCACTTT,CASSLAGTGNGSPLHF
TRBV20-1,15,once,TRBJ1-6,NA,TGCAGTGCTAGAGATCCTCCAGGAACGACCTCACCCCTCCACTTT,CSARDPPGTTSPLHF
TRBV11-2,15,NA,TRBJ2-1,NA,TGTGCCAGCGGGCGTCGGTATTCGGTATACAATGAGCAGTTCTTC,CASGRRYSVYNEQFF
TRBV9,16,NA,TRBJ2-3,TRBD2,TGTGCCAGCAGCGTAATAGCGGGAGACCTCACAGATACGCAGTATTTT,CASSVIAGDLTDTQYF
TRBV11-2,17,NA,TRBJ2-2,TRBD1,TGTGCCAGCAGCCGGAGGCGACAGGGGGCGAACACCGGGGAGCTGTTTTTT,CASSRRRQGANTGELFF
TRBV7-2,12,few,TRBJ2-2,NA,TGTGCCAGCAGGCAAAACACCGGGGAGCTGTTTTTT,CASRQNTGELFF
TRBV7-9,14,NA,TRBJ1-2,TRBD1,TGTGCCAGCAGCCAGACAGGGGGACCGTATGGCTACACCTTC,CASSQTGGPYGYTF
TRBV4-3,18,once,TRBJ2-2,NA,TGCGCCAGCGCTGGGCTAGTGGGGGGGCGAAAAAACACCGGGGAGCTGTTTTTT,CASAGLVGGRKNTGELFF
TRBV6-2/TRBV6-3,12,NA,TRBJ2-7,NA,TGTGCCAGCAGATACTCGACCAACGAGCAGTACTTC,CASRYSTNEQYF
TRBV27,18,few,TRBJ2-1,TRBD2,TGTGCCAGCAGGCTCCGGCCGGGGGGGGGTGCCTACTACAATGAGCAGTTCTTC,CASRLRPGGGAYYNEQFF
TRBV4-3,15,many,TRBJ1-6,TRBD1,TGCGCCAGCAGCCAAGGGACAGGATCTAATTCACCCCTCCACTTT,CASSQGTGSNSPLHF
TRBV20-1,14,NA,TRBJ2-7,TRBD2,TGCTCACGCCTAGCGGGGGCCCAGGGGCACGAGCAGTACTTC,CSRLAGAQGHEQYF